A selection of T cell receptor beta chains follows, all from one sample in a study of shared clonotypes between healthy human individuals. The data were produced by immunoSEQ multiplex PCR, yet TCRdb's version contains in-frame clones alone and is incomplete. The sample contains 2.3 million or so clones, roughly 93% of which appear only once. Sequencing input: naive CD4+ T cells from PBMCs. The receptors were sampled from a man aged 18 to 29 in good health. Some clones in this sample may be carry-over from other donors' samples. Both conserved end residues are part of each CDR3. D genes are given only for firm matches. Clone size, where shown, is once, few, many, or a class for clones that have expanded.

V gene: TRBV7-2; clone size: -; J gene: TRBJ2-3; CDR3 length: 13; D gene: -; CDR3 DNA: TGTGCCAGCAGCTTAGACTTCACAGATACGCAGTATTTT; CDR3 protein: CASSLDFTDTQYF
V gene: TRBV6-6; clone size: -; J gene: TRBJ2-6; CDR3 length: 15; D gene: -; CDR3 DNA: TGTGCCAGCAGTTACGCAGGGGTCGGGGCCAACGTCCTGACTTTC; CDR3 protein: CASSYAGVGANVLTF
V gene: TRBV18; clone size: -; J gene: TRBJ2-5; CDR3 length: 15; D gene: -; CDR3 DNA: TGTGCCAGCTCACCATCTACGGGGTTCCAAGAGACCCAGTACTTC; CDR3 protein: CASSPSTGFQETQYF
V gene: TRBV15; clone size: -; J gene: TRBJ2-1; CDR3 length: 15; D gene: -; CDR3 DNA: TGTGCCACCAGCAGAGGCCAGAAGAGCTACAATGAGCAGTTCTTC; CDR3 protein: CATSRGQKSYNEQFF
V gene: TRBV6-5; clone size: -; J gene: TRBJ2-5; CDR3 length: 14; D gene: -; CDR3 DNA: TGTGCCAGCAGTTACTCGTTGGGGCAAGAGACCCAGTACTTC; CDR3 protein: CASSYSLGQETQYF
V gene: TRBV5-1; clone size: -; J gene: TRBJ2-1; CDR3 length: 14; D gene: -; CDR3 DNA: TGCGCCAGCAGCCGGGACCAGACCTACAATGAGCAGTTCTTC; CDR3 protein: CASSRDQTYNEQFF
V gene: TRBV6-1; clone size: once; J gene: TRBJ1-1; CDR3 length: 12; D gene: -; CDR3 DNA: TGTGCCAGTAAGGGGGGCAAAACTGAAGCTTTCTTT; CDR3 protein: CASKGGKTEAFF
V gene: TRBV28; clone size: -; J gene: TRBJ2-3; CDR3 length: 13; D gene: -; CDR3 DNA: TGTGCCAGCAGTTTCCCGGGTGCGGATACGCAGTATTTT; CDR3 protein: CASSFPGADTQYF
V gene: TRBV27; clone size: once; J gene: TRBJ2-7; CDR3 length: 15; D gene: -; CDR3 DNA: TGTGCCAGCAAAAACAGGGGAGGGGATTACTACGAGCAGTACTTC; CDR3 protein: CASKNRGGDYYEQYF
V gene: TRBV27; clone size: -; J gene: TRBJ2-7; CDR3 length: 16; D gene: TRBD2; CDR3 DNA: TGTGCCAGCAGTCCCCTCGCAGCGGGACGTCCCCACGAGCAGTACTTC; CDR3 protein: CASSPLAAGRPHEQYF
V gene: TRBV4-1; clone size: -; J gene: TRBJ2-1; CDR3 length: 15; D gene: -; CDR3 DNA: TGCGCCAGCAGCCAGGTAGGGGATCCCTACAATGAGCAGTTCTTC; CDR3 protein: CASSQVGDPYNEQFF
V gene: TRBV28; clone size: -; J gene: TRBJ1-3; CDR3 length: 16; D gene: -; CDR3 DNA: TGTGCCAGCATCAAGGCGGGCTATCTCTCTGGAAACACCATATATTTT; CDR3 protein: CASIKAGYLSGNTIYF
V gene: TRBV11-2; clone size: -; J gene: TRBJ2-5; CDR3 length: 12; D gene: TRBD1; CDR3 DNA: TGTGCCAGCAGCCCGTGGGACAGGGTGCGGTACTTC; CDR3 protein: CASSPWDRVRYF
V gene: TRBV19; clone size: -; J gene: TRBJ1-4; CDR3 length: 14; D gene: -; CDR3 DNA: TGTGCCAGTAGTGCCGCGGGTGGTAATGAAAAACTGTTTTTT; CDR3 protein: CASSAAGGNEKLFF
V gene: TRBV28; clone size: -; J gene: TRBJ2-7; CDR3 length: 15; D gene: TRBD1; CDR3 DNA: TGTGCCAGCAGGATAGGGACAGGGGAGTCCTACGAGCAGTACTTC; CDR3 protein: CASRIGTGESYEQYF
V gene: TRBV5-1; clone size: -; J gene: TRBJ2-7; CDR3 length: 17; D gene: -; CDR3 DNA: TGCGCCAGCAGCTTGGGTTCGGGGACGATCCTTCAATACGAGCAGTACTTC; CDR3 protein: CASSLGSGTILQYEQYF
V gene: TRBV6-5; clone size: -; J gene: TRBJ1-1; CDR3 length: 16; D gene: -; CDR3 DNA: TGTGCCAGCAGTTACTCGGTCAGGGCTAGGAACACTGAAGCTTTCTTT; CDR3 protein: CASSYSVRARNTEAFF
V gene: TRBV4-1; clone size: -; J gene: TRBJ2-1; CDR3 length: 16; D gene: TRBD2; CDR3 DNA: TGCGCCAGCAGCCAACGGAGGGGAGGGCGGGGGAATGAGCAGTTCTTC; CDR3 protein: CASSQRRGGRGNEQFF
V gene: TRBV30; clone size: -; J gene: TRBJ2-3; CDR3 length: 15; D gene: -; CDR3 DNA: TGTGCCTGGAGTGCTTCGGGGAGGAGCACAGATACGCAGTATTTT; CDR3 protein: CAWSASGRSTDTQYF
V gene: TRBV9; clone size: -; J gene: TRBJ1-2; CDR3 length: 15; D gene: TRBD1; CDR3 DNA: TGTGCCAGCAGCACTCAGACAGGGGGAACCTATGGCTACACCTTC; CDR3 protein: CASSTQTGGTYGYTF
V gene: TRBV19; clone size: -; J gene: TRBJ2-2; CDR3 length: 16; D gene: -; CDR3 DNA: TGTGCCAGTAGTATACAGAGGCAGAGGAACACCGGGGAGCTGTTTTTT; CDR3 protein: CASSIQRQRNTGELFF
V gene: TRBV30; clone size: -; J gene: TRBJ1-4; CDR3 length: 13; D gene: -; CDR3 DNA: TGTGCCTGGAGTTTTGCAGAAAATGAAAAACTGTTTTTT; CDR3 protein: CAWSFAENEKLFF
V gene: TRBV6-5; clone size: -; J gene: TRBJ1-1; CDR3 length: 14; D gene: TRBD1; CDR3 DNA: TGTGCCAGCAGTCGAGGGACAGGGAACACTGAAGCTTTCTTT; CDR3 protein: CASSRGTGNTEAFF
V gene: TRBV29-1; clone size: -; J gene: TRBJ2-5; CDR3 length: 13; D gene: TRBD1; CDR3 DNA: TGCAGCGTTCACAGGGGGCTGGAGGAGACCCAGTACTTC; CDR3 protein: CSVHRGLEETQYF
V gene: TRBV28; clone size: -; J gene: TRBJ1-2; CDR3 length: 16; D gene: -; CDR3 DNA: TGTGCCAGCAGTTTGGGGGCGGGGGTCGAGGTCTATGGCTACACCTTC; CDR3 protein: CASSLGAGVEVYGYTF
V gene: TRBV27; clone size: -; J gene: TRBJ2-7; CDR3 length: 14; D gene: -; CDR3 DNA: TGTGCCAGCAGTCGAGGGACGGTCTCCTACGAGCAGTACTTC; CDR3 protein: CASSRGTVSYEQYF
V gene: TRBV11-2; clone size: -; J gene: TRBJ1-1; CDR3 length: 14; D gene: -; CDR3 DNA: TGTGCCAGCAGCCCCGCCCGTCGGGGCACTGAAGCTTTCTTT; CDR3 protein: CASSPARRGTEAFF
V gene: TRBV5-1; clone size: -; J gene: TRBJ2-1; CDR3 length: 19; D gene: TRBD2; CDR3 DNA: TGCGCCAGCAGCTCCTACCCGGGACTAGCGGGAGCCCAGAAGCATGAGCAGTTCTTC; CDR3 protein: CASSSYPGLAGAQKHEQFF